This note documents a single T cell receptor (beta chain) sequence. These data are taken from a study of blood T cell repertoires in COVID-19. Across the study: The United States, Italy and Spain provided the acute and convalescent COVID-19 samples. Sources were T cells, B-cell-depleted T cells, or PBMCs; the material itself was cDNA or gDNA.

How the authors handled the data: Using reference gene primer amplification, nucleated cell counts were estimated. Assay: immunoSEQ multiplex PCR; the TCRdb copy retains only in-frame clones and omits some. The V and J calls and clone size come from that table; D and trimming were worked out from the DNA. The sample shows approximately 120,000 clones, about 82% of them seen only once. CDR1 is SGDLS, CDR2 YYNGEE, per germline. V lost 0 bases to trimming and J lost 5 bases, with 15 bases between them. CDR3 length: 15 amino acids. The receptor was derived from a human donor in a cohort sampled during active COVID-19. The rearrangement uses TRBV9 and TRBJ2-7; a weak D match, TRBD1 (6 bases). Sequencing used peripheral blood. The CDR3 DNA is TGTGCCAGCAGCGTAGGTGGACAGTCCGGGGACGAGCAGTACTTC. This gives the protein CASSVGGQSGDEQYF.